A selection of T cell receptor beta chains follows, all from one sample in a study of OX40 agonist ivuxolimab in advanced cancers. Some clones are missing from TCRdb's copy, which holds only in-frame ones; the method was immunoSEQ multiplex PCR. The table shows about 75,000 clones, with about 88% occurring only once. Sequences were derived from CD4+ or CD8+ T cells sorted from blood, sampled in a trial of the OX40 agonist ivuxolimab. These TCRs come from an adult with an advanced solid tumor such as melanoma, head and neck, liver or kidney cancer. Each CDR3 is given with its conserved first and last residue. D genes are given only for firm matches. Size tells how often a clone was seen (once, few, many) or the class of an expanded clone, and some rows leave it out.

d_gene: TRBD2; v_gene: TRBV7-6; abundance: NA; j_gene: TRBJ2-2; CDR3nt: TGTGCCAGCAGCCCTCGGGGGGGCTCGAACACCGGGGAGCTGTTTTTT; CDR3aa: CASSPRGGSNTGELFF
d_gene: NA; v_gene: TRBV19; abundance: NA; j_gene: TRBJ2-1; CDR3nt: TGTGCCAGTAGTATAAGAGGGGGAAGGTCCTACAATGAGCAGTTCTTC; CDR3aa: CASSIRGGRSYNEQFF
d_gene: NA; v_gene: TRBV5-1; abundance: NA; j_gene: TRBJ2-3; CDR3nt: TGCGCCAGCCGACCAGGGGCCTTCACAGATACGCAGTATTTT; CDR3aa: CASRPGAFTDTQYF
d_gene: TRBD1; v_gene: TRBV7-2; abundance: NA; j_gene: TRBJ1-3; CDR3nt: TGTGCCAGCAGCTCGGACAGGCCTGGGGGAAACACCATATATTTT; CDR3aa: CASSSDRPGGNTIYF
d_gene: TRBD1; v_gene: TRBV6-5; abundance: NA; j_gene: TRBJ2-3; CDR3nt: TGTGCCAGCAGTACGGGACAGGGCCCAGCAGATACGCAGTATTTT; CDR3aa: CASSTGQGPADTQYF
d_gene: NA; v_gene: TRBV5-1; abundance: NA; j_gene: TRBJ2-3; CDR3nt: TGCGCCAGCAGCTTGGAGGGCGGGCGTAGCACAGATACGCAGTATTTT; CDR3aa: CASSLEGGRSTDTQYF
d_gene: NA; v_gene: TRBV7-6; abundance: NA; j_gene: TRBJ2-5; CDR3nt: TGTGCCAGCAGCAGGGACTTCCAAGAGACCCAGTACTTC; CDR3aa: CASSRDFQETQYF
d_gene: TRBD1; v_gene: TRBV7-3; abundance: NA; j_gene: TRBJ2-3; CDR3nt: TGTGCCAGCAGCCCACGGACAGGGGCAGATACGCAGTATTTT; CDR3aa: CASSPRTGADTQYF
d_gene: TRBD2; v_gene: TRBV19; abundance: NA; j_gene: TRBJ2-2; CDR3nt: TGTGCCAGTAGTCGTGGACTAGGACTGACCGGGGAGCTGTTTTTT; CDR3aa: CASSRGLGLTGELFF
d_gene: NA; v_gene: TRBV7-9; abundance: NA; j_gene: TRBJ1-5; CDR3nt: TGTGCCAGCAGCCAAGGACAGAATCAGCCCCAGCATTTT; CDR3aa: CASSQGQNQPQHF
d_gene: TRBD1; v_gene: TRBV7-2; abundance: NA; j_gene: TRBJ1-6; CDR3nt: TGTGCCAGCAGCTTAGCGCCAGGGGGCGCATCACCCCTCCACTTT; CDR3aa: CASSLAPGGASPLHF
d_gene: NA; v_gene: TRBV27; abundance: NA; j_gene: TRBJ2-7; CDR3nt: TGTGCCAGCAGTTTCCGCGGCTACGAGCAGTACTTC; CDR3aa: CASSFRGYEQYF
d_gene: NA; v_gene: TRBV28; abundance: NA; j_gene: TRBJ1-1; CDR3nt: TGTGCCAGCTTGGGGAGGACGTACACTGAAGCTTTCTTT; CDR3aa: CASLGRTYTEAFF
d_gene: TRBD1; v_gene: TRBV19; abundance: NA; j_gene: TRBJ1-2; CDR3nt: TGTGCCAGTAGTACAGGGACAGGGGGCGCCTATGGCTACACCTTC; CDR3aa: CASSTGTGGAYGYTF
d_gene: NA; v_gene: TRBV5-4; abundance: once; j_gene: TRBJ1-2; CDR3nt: TGTGCCATCACTCCGGACATGTCTGACTATGGCTACACCTTC; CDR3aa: CAITPDMSDYGYTF
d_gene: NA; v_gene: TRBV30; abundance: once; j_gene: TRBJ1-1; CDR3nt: TGTGCCTGGACCTTAGGGGCGAACACTGAAGCTTTCTTT; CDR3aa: CAWTLGANTEAFF
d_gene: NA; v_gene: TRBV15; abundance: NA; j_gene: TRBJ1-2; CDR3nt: TGTGCCACCAGCAGAGATGTGGGTCCGGAAGGCTACACCTTC; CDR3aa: CATSRDVGPEGYTF
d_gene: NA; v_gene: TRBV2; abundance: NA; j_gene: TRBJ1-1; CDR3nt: TGTGCCAGCAGAACGGACGGAAACACTGAAGCTTTCTTT; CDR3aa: CASRTDGNTEAFF
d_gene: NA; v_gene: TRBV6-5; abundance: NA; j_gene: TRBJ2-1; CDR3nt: TGTGCCAGCTCCTATTCTCAGGATGAGCAGTTCTTC; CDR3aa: CASSYSQDEQFF
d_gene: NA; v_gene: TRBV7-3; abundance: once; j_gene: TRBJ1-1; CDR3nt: TGTGCCAGCAGCTTAAGGACAGACACTGAAGCTTTCTTT; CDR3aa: CASSLRTDTEAFF
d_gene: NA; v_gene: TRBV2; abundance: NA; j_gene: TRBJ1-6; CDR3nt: TGTGCCAGCAGTGGTCTGAATTCACCCCTCCACTTT; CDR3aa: CASSGLNSPLHF
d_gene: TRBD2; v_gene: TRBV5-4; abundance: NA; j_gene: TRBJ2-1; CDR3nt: TGTGCCAGTATGGGGTCGGGGGGGCCCGAGGGTGAGCAGTTCTTC; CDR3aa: CASMGSGGPEGEQFF
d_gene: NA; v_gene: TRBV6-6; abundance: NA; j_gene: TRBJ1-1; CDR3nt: TGTGCCAGCAGTCCCGGGGCATTAGAAGCTTTCTTT; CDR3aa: CASSPGALEAFF
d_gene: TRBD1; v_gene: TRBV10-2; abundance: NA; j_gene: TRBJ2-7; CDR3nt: TGCGCCAGCGGGGACAGGGGGCTTGAGCAGTACTTC; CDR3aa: CASGDRGLEQYF
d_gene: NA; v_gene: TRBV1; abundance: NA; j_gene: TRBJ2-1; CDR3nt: TGCACCAGCAGCCAATCACCCCATAGTATTGTGTCCTACAATGAGCAGTTCTTC; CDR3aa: CTSSQSPHSIVSYNEQFF
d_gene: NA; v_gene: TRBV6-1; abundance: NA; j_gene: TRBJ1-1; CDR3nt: TGTGCCAGCAGCCCGACGGGGAACCGGGCCTTTGAAGCTTTCTTT; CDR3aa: CASSPTGNRAFEAFF
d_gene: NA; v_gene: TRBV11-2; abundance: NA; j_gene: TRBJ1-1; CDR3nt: TGTGCCAGCAGCTTAGATCCCCTCAGGTGGAGGACTGAAGCTTTCTTT; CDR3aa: CASSLDPLRWRTEAFF
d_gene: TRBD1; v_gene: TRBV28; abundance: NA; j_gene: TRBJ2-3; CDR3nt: TGTGCCAGCAGTATATACAGGGGGCTGGAGACAGATACGCAGTATTTT; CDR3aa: CASSIYRGLETDTQYF
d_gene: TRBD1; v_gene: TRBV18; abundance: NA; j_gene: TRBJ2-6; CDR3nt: TGTGCCAGCTCTAGGACAGGGAGGCCTCCTGGGGCCAACGTCCTGACTTTC; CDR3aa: CASSRTGRPPGANVLTF
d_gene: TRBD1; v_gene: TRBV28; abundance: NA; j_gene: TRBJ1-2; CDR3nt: TGTGCCAGCAGTCTTAGGGGACAGGGCGCCTTCTATGGCTACACCTTC; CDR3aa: CASSLRGQGAFYGYTF
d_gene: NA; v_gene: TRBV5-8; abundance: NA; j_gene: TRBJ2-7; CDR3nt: TGTGCCAGCAGCCACACAGGGTACGAGCAGTACTTC; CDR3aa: CASSHTGYEQYF
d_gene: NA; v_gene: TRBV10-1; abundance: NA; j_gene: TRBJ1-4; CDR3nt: TGCGCCAGCAGGGGAGGGGTTAATGAAAAACTGTTTTTT; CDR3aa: CASRGGVNEKLFF
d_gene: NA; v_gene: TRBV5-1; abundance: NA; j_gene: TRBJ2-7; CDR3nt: TGCGCCAGCAGCTTCAGTATGACTTCCTCGACCTACGAGCAGTACTTC; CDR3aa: CASSFSMTSSTYEQYF
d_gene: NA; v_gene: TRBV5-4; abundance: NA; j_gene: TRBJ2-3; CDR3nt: TGTGCCAGCAGCTTGGGGGGGAGCACAGATACGCAGTATTTT; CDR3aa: CASSLGGSTDTQYF
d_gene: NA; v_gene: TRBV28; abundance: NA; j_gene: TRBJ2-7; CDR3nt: TGTGCCAGCAGTTTATACTACGAGCAGTACTTC; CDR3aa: CASSLYYEQYF
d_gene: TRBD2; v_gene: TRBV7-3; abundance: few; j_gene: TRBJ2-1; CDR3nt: TGTGCCAGCAGCCTCCGGGGAGGGAGGGCCCTCAATGAGCAGTTCTTC; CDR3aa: CASSLRGGRALNEQFF
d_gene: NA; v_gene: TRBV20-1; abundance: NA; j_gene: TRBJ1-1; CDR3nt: TGCAGTGCTAGTGGCACTGAAGCTTTCTTT; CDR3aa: CSASGTEAFF
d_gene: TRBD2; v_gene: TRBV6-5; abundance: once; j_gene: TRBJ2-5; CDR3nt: TGTGCCAGCAGCCGTCGGGGGGGCTTAGGAGAGACCCAGTACTTC; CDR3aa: CASSRRGGLGETQYF
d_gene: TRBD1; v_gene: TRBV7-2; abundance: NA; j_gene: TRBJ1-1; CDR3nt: TGTGCCAGCAGCTTAGGGGGGACAGGGCTAGCTTTCTTT; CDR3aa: CASSLGGTGLAFF
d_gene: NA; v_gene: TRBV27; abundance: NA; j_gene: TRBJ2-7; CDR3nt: TGTGCCAGCAGTTTAGCCAGAGTCCACGAGCAGTACTTC; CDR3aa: CASSLARVHEQYF
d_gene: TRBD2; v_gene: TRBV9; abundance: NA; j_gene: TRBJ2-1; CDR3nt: TGTGCCAGCAGCACTAGCGGGGGGGCCCGAAATGAGCAGTTCTTC; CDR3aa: CASSTSGGARNEQFF
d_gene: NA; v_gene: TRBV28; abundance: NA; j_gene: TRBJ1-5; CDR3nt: TGTGCCAGCAGTCGGAGGAAGGAAAGGATCGAACCCCAGCATTTT; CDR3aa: CASSRRKERIEPQHF
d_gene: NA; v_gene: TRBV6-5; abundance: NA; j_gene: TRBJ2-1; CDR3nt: TGTGCCAGCAGTGAAGCGCCTCGGGGTGAGCAGTTCTTC; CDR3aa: CASSEAPRGEQFF
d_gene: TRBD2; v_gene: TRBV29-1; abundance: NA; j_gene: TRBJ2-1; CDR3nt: TGCAGCGTTCGTGAGAGGACTAGCGGGAGTATTACCTTCAATGAGCAGTTCTTC; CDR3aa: CSVRERTSGSITFNEQFF
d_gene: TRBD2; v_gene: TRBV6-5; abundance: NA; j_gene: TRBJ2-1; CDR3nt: TGTGCCAGCAGGGCTAGCGGGAGTCCTTACAATGAGCAGTTCTTC; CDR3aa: CASRASGSPYNEQFF
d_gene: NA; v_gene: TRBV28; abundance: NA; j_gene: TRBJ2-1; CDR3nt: TGTGCCAGCAGTTTCTCCAATGAGCAGTTCTTC; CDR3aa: CASSFSNEQFF
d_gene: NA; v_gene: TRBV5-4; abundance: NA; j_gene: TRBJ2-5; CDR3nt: TGTGCCAGCAGCTTGGTCCTTAGGGACGAGACCCAGTACTTC; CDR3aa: CASSLVLRDETQYF
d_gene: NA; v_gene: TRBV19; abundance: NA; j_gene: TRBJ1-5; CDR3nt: TGTGCCAGTAGTATATACCTGGTCGGTCAGCCCCAGCATTTT; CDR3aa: CASSIYLVGQPQHF
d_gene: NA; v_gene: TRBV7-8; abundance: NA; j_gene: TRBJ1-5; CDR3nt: TGTGCCAGCAGCTTACGCGAATATCAGCCCCAGCATTTT; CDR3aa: CASSLREYQPQHF
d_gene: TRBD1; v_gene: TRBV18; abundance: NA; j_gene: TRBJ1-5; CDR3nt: TGTGCCAGCTCACCCCGGGAGGGAGGGGGCGATCAGCCCCAGCATTTT; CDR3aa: CASSPREGGGDQPQHF
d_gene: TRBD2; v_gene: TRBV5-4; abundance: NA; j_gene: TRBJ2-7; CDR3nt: TGTGCCAGCAGCGGGAGGGGAGGTAGCGGGAGGTCCTACGAGCAGTACTTC; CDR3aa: CASSGRGGSGRSYEQYF
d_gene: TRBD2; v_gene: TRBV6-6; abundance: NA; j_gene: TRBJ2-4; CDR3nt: TGTGCCAGCAACGCGGGACTAGACCCAAACATTCAGTACTTC; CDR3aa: CASNAGLDPNIQYF
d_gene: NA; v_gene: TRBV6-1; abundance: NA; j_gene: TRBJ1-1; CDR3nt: TGTGCCAGCTCCTTCAGGCTCACTGAAGCTTTCTTT; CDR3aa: CASSFRLTEAFF
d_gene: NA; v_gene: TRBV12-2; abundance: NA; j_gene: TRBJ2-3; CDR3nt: TGTGCAAGTCGCTTGGGGACTAGCGGGAAAGGAACCGATACGCAGTATTTT; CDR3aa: CASRLGTSGKGTDTQYF